A single sample is the source of the 10 T cell receptor beta chains below, sequenced in a study of CD8 T cells in Susac syndrome. RNA in amounts of roughly 0.5 to 1 ug was reverse transcribed with random hexamers. MiXCR was run by TCRdb on the immunoSEQ multiplex PCR reads, yielding one entry per CDR3 protein. The sample carries about 300,000 distinct CDR3 sequences, roughly 90% recorded once. What was sequenced was CD8+ T cells from PBMCs. The receptors stem from a human donor with multiple sclerosis.

The sample holds one count of this clonotype. The DNA for the CDR3 is TGTGCCAGCAGCCACAGCGGTGGAGGATCAGAGGTCTATGGCTACACCTTC. This gives the protein CASSHSGGGSEVYGYTF. The V gene is TRBV9, the J gene TRBJ1-2; D is ambiguous. CDR1 is SGDLS, CDR2 YYNGEE, per germline. This CDR3 is built from 17 residues. Trimming pared 4 bases from V and 4 bases from J, leaving 23 bases between.

The chain employs TRBV25-1 and TRBJ2-6; D is possibly TRBD2 (5 bases). Germline CDR1 reads MGHDK; CDR2 reads SYGVNS. This CDR3 region has 16 residues. The V end was cut by 4 bases, the J end by 0 bases, with 10 bases between. In nucleotides, the CDR3 is TGTGCCAGCAGTGGTCGGGGTGGCTCTGGGGCCAACGTCCTGACTTTC. Protein sequence: CASSGRGGSGANVLTF.

The chain links TRBV30 to TRBJ2-5; D may be TRBD1 (5 bases). Trimming removed 3 bases from V and 4 bases from J, with 12 bases in between. Germline CDR1 reads GTSNPN; CDR2 reads SVGIG (reference sequence). This CDR3 comprises 13 residues. CDR3 loop: CAWRPRVIETQYF. CDR3 in DNA: TGTGCCTGGAGACCCAGGGTAATAGAGACCCAGTACTTC. The whole variable domain, filled in from reference TRBV30 and TRBJ2-5, reads SQTIHQWPATLVQPVGSPLSLECTVEGTSNPNLYWYRQAAGRGLQLLFYSVGIGQISSEVPQNLSASRPQDRQFILSSKKLLLSDSGFYLCAWRPRVIETQYFGPGTRLLVL.

The chain couples TRBV29-1 to TRBJ2-7; 9 bases align to TRBD1. CDR3 size: 13 residues. Germline assignment: CDR1 SQVTM and CDR2 ANQGSEA. The ends lost 7 bases at V and 4 bases at J; junction bases unmatched: 8. DNA of the CDR3: TGCAGCGCCGTAACCGGACAGGGGTACGAGCAGTACTTC. Amino acids: CSAVTGQGYEQYF.

The V and J genes are TRBV20-1 and TRBJ2-3; maybe TRBD2 (6 bases). Germline CDR1 reads DFQATT; CDR2 reads SNEGSKA (reference sequence). The germline V and J ends were trimmed by 0 bases and 2 bases, with 12 bases remaining between them. This CDR3 is 15 amino acids long. The CDR3 sequence is CSARDTGLPTDTQYF. As DNA, the CDR3 is TGCAGTGCTAGAGATACGGGACTCCCCACAGATACGCAGTATTTT.

CDR3 residues: CSVEAEGYEQYF. DNA of the CDR3: TGCAGCGTTGAAGCGGAGGGTTACGAGCAGTACTTC. The chain combines TRBV29-1 with TRBJ2-7; D might be TRBD2 (6 bases). The CDR3 sequence is 12 residues long. Germline V gives CDR1 SQVTM, CDR2 ANQGSEA. The V end lost 1 base, the J end lost 4 bases, and 8 bases lay between the germline ends.

This sequence joins TRBV10-3 and TRBJ2-7; 9 bases fit TRBD2. V dropped 0 bases and J dropped 2; count of bases not matched to a gene: 2. Per germline, CDR1 ENHRY and CDR2 SYGVKD. The CDR3 totals 15 residues. The CDR3 loop is CAISESAGGPYEQYF. The CDR3 DNA is TGTGCCATCAGTGAGTCTGCGGGAGGGCCCTACGAGCAGTACTTC.

This rearrangement joins TRBV9 to TRBJ2-7, with D uncertain. The CDR3 spans 15 residues. The germline V and J ends were trimmed by 3 bases and 4 bases, with 17 bases remaining between them. CDR1 is SGDLS, CDR2 YYNGEE, per germline. The CDR3, as DNA: TGTGCCAGCAGCGGCGGCAGCCGCAATGGATACGAGCAGTACTTC. Translation: CASSGGSRNGYEQYF.

The chain employs TRBV5-6 and TRBJ2-3; 13 bases match TRBD2. The germline V gene has CDR1 SGHDT and CDR2 YYEEEE. The CDR3 runs to 18 residues. With 5 bases clipped from V and 1 base from J, the junction kept 10 bases outside the gene matches. Here the CDR3 DNA reads TGTGCCAGCAGTCCCGGGACTAGCGGGGTCTATGGCACAGATACGCAGTATTTT. It is translated as CASSPGTSGVYGTDTQYF.

The chain has TRBV9 and TRBJ2-7; the match to TRBD1 covers 8 bases. With V trimmed by 0 bases and J by 2 bases, 7 bases remained unmatched. The germline CDR1 and CDR2 sequences are SGDLS and YYNGEE. The CDR3 sequence is 16 residues long. The CDR3 here is CASSVGPGTGAYEQYF. The CDR3 DNA follows: TGTGCCAGCAGCGTAGGGCCCGGGACAGGAGCCTACGAGCAGTACTTC.